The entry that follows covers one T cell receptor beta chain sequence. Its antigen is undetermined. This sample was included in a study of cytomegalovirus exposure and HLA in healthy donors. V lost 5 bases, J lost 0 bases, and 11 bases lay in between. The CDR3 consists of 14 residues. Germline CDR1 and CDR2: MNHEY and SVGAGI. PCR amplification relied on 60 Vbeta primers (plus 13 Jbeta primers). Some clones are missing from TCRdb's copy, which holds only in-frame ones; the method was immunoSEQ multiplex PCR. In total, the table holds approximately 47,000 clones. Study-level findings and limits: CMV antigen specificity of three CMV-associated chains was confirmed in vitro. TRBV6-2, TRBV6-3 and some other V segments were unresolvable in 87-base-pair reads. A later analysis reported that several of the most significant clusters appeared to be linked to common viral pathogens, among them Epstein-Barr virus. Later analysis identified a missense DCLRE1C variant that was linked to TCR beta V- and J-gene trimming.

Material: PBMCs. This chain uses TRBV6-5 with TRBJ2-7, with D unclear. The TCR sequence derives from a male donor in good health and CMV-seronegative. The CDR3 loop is CASSLFFSSYEQYF. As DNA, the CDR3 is TGTGCCAGCAGTCTTTTTTTTAGCTCCTACGAGCAGTACTTC.